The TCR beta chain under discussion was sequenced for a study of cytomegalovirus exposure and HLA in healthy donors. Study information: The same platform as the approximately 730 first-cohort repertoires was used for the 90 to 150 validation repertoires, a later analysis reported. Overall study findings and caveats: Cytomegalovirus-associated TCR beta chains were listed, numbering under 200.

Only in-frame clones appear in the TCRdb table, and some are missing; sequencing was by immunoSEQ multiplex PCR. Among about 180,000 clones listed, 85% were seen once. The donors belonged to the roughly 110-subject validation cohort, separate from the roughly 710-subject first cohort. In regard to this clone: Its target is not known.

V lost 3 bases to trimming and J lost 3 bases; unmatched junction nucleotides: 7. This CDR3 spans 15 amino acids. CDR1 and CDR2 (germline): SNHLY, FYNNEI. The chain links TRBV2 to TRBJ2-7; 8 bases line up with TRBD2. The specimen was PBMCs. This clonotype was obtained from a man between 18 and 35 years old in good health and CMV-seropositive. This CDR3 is CASSEEGGRSYEQYF. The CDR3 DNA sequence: TGTGCCAGCAGTGAGGAGGGCGGGAGGAGCTACGAGCAGTACTTC. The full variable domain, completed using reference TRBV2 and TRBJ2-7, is EPEVTQTPSHQVTQMGQEVILRCVPISNHLYFYWYRQILGQKVEFLVSFYNNEISEKSEIFDDQFSVERPDGSNFTLKIRSTKLEDSAMYFCASSEEGGRSYEQYFGPGTRLTVT.